The TCR beta chain described here comes from a study of identical twins. Study results and limitations: Excess low generation probability was seen in twin-shared out-of-frame alpha sequences.

The CDR3 length is 15 residues. V dropped 1 base and J dropped 0 bases, with 7 bases sitting between them. Germline V gives CDR1 LGHDT, CDR2 YNNKEL (reference sequence). TCRdb re-analysed the 5' RACE reads in MiXCR, keeping a single row per CDR3 protein. There are hundreds of thousands of distinct CDR3 sequences in the sample; around 21% occur only once, and approximately 4.5% lies in the top ten. In its sample, this clonotype was seen many times. The target antigen is unknown. The same specimen was also included in a second study, on T cells expressing NK-cell markers. That publication notes: It was sorted CD3+CD56+NKG2C+, CD3+CD56+NKG2C- and CD3+CD56-NKG2C+ T cells that supplied the TCR beta repertoires. The dominant NKG2C+ clonotypes represented about 1.0-7.0% of CD8+ T cells in about six donors. For a handful of donors, these clonotypes were likewise the leading ones in the CD3+CD56-NKG2C+ fraction.

The chain employs TRBV3-1 and TRBJ1-5; D not certain. Sequencing used PBMCs. This TCR was recovered from a woman aged 18-29 years in good health. DNA of the CDR3: TGTGCCAGCAGCCAAGGGCCGTATAGCAATCAGCCCCAGCATTTT. Translating gives CASSQGPYSNQPQHF. Complete variable domain (other parts from reference TRBV3-1 and TRBJ1-5): DTAVSQTPKYLVTQMGNDKSIKCEQNLGHDTMYWYKQDSKKFLKIMFSYNNKELIINETVPNRFSPKSPDKAHLNLHINSLELGDSAVYFCASSQGPYSNQPQHFGDGTRLSIL.